These 23 T cell receptor beta chains were all obtained from the same sample, sequenced in a study of T cell clonality in common variable immunodeficiency. The repertoire was sequenced with immunoSEQ multiplex PCR; TCRdb's copy has only in-frame clones and lacks some. The data show roughly 70,000 clones, with none appearing a single time. The sequencing sample was made of peripheral blood mononuclear cells. The origin of the receptors is a person aged 18-70 years in good health.

This clone occurred many times. The CDR3 end lies 3 residues beyond the end of the read and is filled in from the germline J gene. The V gene is TRBV4-2, the J gene TRBJ2-2, with TRBD2 matching 14 bases. Germline values: CDR1 LGHNA, CDR2 YNFKEQ. The CDR3 extends over 17 amino acids. Trimming took 4 bases from V and 4 from J; bases not matched to a gene: 5. The DNA read from the CDR3 is TGTGCCAGCAGCCGAGGGACTAGCGGGAGTCTCACCGGGGAG. Amino acids: CASSRGTSGSLTGE. The entire CDR3 is CASSRGTSGSLTGELFF.

This clone came up many times. The sequenced fragment ends 3 residues before the CDR3 boundary, so the rest is inferred from the germline J gene. The chain recombines TRBV2 with TRBJ2-3, with a possible D match to TRBD1 (5 bases). Germline V lookup: CDR1 SNHLY, CDR2 FYNNEI. This CDR3 has 13 residues. The V and J ends lost 1 base and 6 bases respectively, with 8 bases between them. This chain's CDR3 is CASSEEGLDTQYF. The sequenced CDR3 bases are TGTGCCAGCAGTGAAGAGGGGCTCGATACG.

In its sample, this clone was seen many times. CDR3 region: CASSQGTLEYEQYF. Partial CDR3 DNA: TGTGCCAGCAGCCAGGGGACACTGGAGTACGAG. The rearrangement joins TRBV7-9 to TRBJ2-7; possibly TRBD1 for D (6 bases). The read terminates 3 residues before the CDR3 end, so the remaining end is supplied by the germline J gene. This CDR3 has 14 amino acids. With 5 bases removed from V and 4 bases from J, the gap between germline ends came to 15 bases. Germline V lookup: CDR1 SEHNR, CDR2 FQNEAQ (reference sequence).

This clone occurred many times. The read ends 3 residues shy of where the CDR3 ends; the end is completed using the germline J gene. This rearrangement joins TRBV20-1 to TRBJ2-5, with 9 bases aligning to TRBD2. V was clipped by 6 bases and J by 3 bases; unmatched bases: 8. There are 14 residues in the CDR3. Per germline, CDR1 DFQATT and CDR2 SNEGSKA (reference sequence). The CDR3 loop reads CSAPGGRVKETQYF. CDR3 DNA, as far as it was read: TGCAGTGCCCCGGGCGGGAGGGTAAAAGAGACC.

This clone was detected many times. The CDR3 extends 3 residues past the end of the read, so its final part is completed from the germline J gene. The chain joins TRBV7-9 to TRBJ1-2; D is ambiguous. The CDR3 runs to 13 residues. The V end was cut by 1 base, the J end by 3 bases, with 6 bases between. CDR1 and CDR2 (germline): SEHNR, FQNEAQ (reference sequence). CDR3: CASSLEQYYGYTF. The covered CDR3 bases are TGTGCCAGCAGCTTAGAACAGTACTATGGC.

This clone was picked up many times. Read sequence stops 3 residues before the CDR3 end, and the germline J gene provides the missing end. V and J are TRBV5-5 and TRBJ2-7, with D possibly matching TRBD1 (5 bases). Trimming shortened V by 3 bases and J by 4 bases, and 17 bases separated the two germline ends. Germline CDR1 and CDR2: SGHKS and YYEKEE (reference sequence). The CDR3 contains 15 residues. The CDR3 DNA, read in part, is TGTGCCAGCAGCTCGGCAGGGTATACCCCATACGAG. It codes for CASSSAGYTPYE. Given in full, the CDR3 is CASSSAGYTPYEQYF.

This clone was found many times. The read comes to an end 3 residues before the CDR3 does, leaving the germline J gene to fill in the end. The V gene is TRBV6-2 or TRBV6-3, the J gene TRBJ2-6; possible D gene TRBD1, 6 bases. Germline CDR1 MNHEY, CDR2 SVGEGT. Trimming shortened V by 6 bases and J by 0 bases, and 15 bases separated the two germline ends. This CDR3 is 17 amino acids long. This CDR3 is CASSSDSHLSGANVLTF. The CDR3 bases that were read are TGTGCCAGCAGCTCGGACAGCCACCTCTCTGGGGCCAACGTC.

This clone appeared a few times. The read falls 3 residues short of the CDR3 end, and the missing part is taken from the germline J gene. V and J are TRBV7-9 and TRBJ2-1, with TRBD2 identical over 16 bases. CDR1 and CDR2 (germline): SEHNR, FQNEAQ (reference sequence). The CDR3 contains 15 residues. With V trimmed by 10 bases and J by 5 bases, 5 bases remained unmatched. Partial CDR3 DNA: TGTGCCACTCGGGGACTAGCGGGGGGGGACAATGAG. It encodes CATRGLAGGDNE. The whole CDR3 is CATRGLAGGDNEQFF.

This clone was detected ten times or more. The CDR3 extends 3 residues past the end of the read, so its final part is completed from the germline J gene. The J gene is TRBJ2-7, the V gene TRBV20-1; TRBD1 is a possible D gene (5 bases). CDR1 DFQATT and CDR2 SNEGSKA come from the germline V gene (reference sequence). This CDR3 comprises 12 residues. V shed 3 bases and J shed 1 base, with 7 bases lying between them. The DNA read from the CDR3 is TGCAGTGCTAGCGCAGGGTCCTACGAG. This codes for CSASAGSYE. The full-length CDR3 reads as CSASAGSYEQYF.

There are a few counts of this clone. The CDR3 is cut off 3 residues early in the read; its end comes from the germline J gene. The chain recombines TRBV2 with TRBJ2-2; TRBD1 or TRBD2 may be the D gene (5 bases each). The CDR3 loop spans 16 amino acids. Trimming shortened V by 6 bases and J by 5 bases, and 19 bases separated the two germline ends. The V gene's germline CDR1 is SNHLY and CDR2 FYNNEI. CDR3 bases read: TGTGCCAGCAGACCCCAGACAGATCGGAGGACCGGGGAG. Protein sequence: CASRPQTDRRTGE. The whole CDR3 region reads CASRPQTDRRTGELFF.

This clone was picked up many times. The read finishes 3 residues shy of the CDR3 end, and the germline J gene is used to complete it. The rearrangement joins TRBV7-8 to TRBJ1-6; 9 nucleotides align to TRBD1. V was pared by 5 bases and J by 5 bases, with 1 base of the junction left unmatched. Germline CDR1 SGHVS, CDR2 FQNEAQ. The CDR3 length is 14 residues. The chain's CDR3 is CASSGTGHNSPLHF. Partial CDR3 DNA: TGTGCCAGCAGCGGGACAGGGCATAATTCACCC. The entire variable domain, with the rest obtained from reference TRBV7-8 and TRBJ1-6, is as follows: GAGVSQSPRYKVAKRGQDVALRCDPISGHVSLFWYQQALGQGPEFLTYFQNEAQLDKSGLPSDRFFAERPEGSVSTLKIQRTQQEDSAVYLCASSGTGHNSPLHFGNGTRLTVT.

This clone was counted ten times or more. The CDR3 end lies 3 residues beyond the end of the read and is filled in from the germline J gene. The V and J genes are TRBV18 and TRBJ1-6; the D gene is possibly TRBD1 (5 bases). The CDR3 extends over 15 amino acids. The germline V gene encodes CDR1 KGHSH and CDR2 LQKENI. Trimming shortened V by 6 bases and J by 8 bases, and 17 bases separated the two germline ends. The CDR3 sequence: CASSPRGTLDSPLHF. The CDR3 DNA, read in part, is TGTGCCAGCTCGCCCCGGGGGACTTTAGATTCACCC.

This clone showed up many times. The read stops 3 residues short of the end of the CDR3; the missing end is completed from the germline J gene. The chain combines TRBV2 with TRBJ2-7; 7 nucleotides line up with TRBD2. The CDR3 runs to 15 residues. V lost 1 base to trimming and J lost 0 bases; unmatched junction nucleotides: 3. The germline gives CDR1 SNHLY, CDR2 FYNNEI. The CDR3 bases that were read are TGTGCCAGCAGTGAAGGGCTAGCGGTCTCCTACGAG. Translation: CASSEGLAVSYE. The full CDR3 sequence reads CASSEGLAVSYEQYF.

This clone was counted ten times or more. The read terminates 3 residues ahead of where the CDR3 ends, so the germline J gene completes it. The V and J genes are TRBV5-1 and TRBJ2-5; 14 bases are shared with TRBD2. The CDR3 length is 17 residues. V gave up 4 bases and J gave up 2 bases; unmatched junction bases: 7. Germline loops: CDR1 SGHRS, CDR2 YFSETQ. Incomplete CDR3 DNA: TGCGCCAGCAGCCTAGGACTAGCGGGAGGTACACAAGAGACC. Translating it yields CASSLGLAGGTQET. The CDR3 in its entirety is CASSLGLAGGTQETQYF.

As for this clone: At one end the junction does not follow the germline gene, possibly because of a read error. The read falls 3 residues short of the CDR3 end, and the missing part is taken from the germline J gene. This chain joins TRBV7-9 and TRBJ2-7; 8 bases map to TRBD1. The CDR3 runs 15 residues. Germline CDR1 is SEHNR and CDR2 is FQNEAQ (reference sequence). CDR3 bases read: TGTGCCGGCAGCTTAGGACAGGGTGTCTCCTACGAG. Translation gives CAGSLGQGVSYE. The full CDR3 reads CAGSLGQGVSYEQYF.

This clone was seen only a few times. One end of the junction fails to match germline, which may point to a read error. Read data end 3 residues before the CDR3 end; the end is taken from the germline J gene. This specimen includes other DNA sequences encoding the same CDR3. The genes are TRBV7-3 and TRBJ1-6; maybe TRBD1 (6 bases). This CDR3 has 16 amino acids. Looked up from germline, CDR1 is SGHTA and CDR2 is FQGTGA. The sequenced part of the CDR3 DNA is TGTGCCAGCAGCCTAGTAGGCAGGGGTGATAATTCGCCC. Translating it yields CASSLVGRGDNSP. The whole CDR3 is CASSLVGRGDNSPLHF.

Ten or more counts support this clone. The read gets to within 3 residues of the CDR3 end, and the germline J gene fills in the rest. The chain joins TRBV12-3 or TRBV12-4 to TRBJ2-2; 7 bases line up with TRBD1. This CDR3 contains 15 residues. The V and J ends lost 5 bases and 5 bases, in that order; junction bases with no gene match: 8. CDR3 sequence: CASSRQGRGTGELFF. The CDR3 DNA, read in part, is TGTGCCAGCAGTAGACAGGGTAGGGGAACCGGGGAG.

This clone was seen ten or more times. The read terminates 3 residues ahead of where the CDR3 ends, so the germline J gene completes it. The chain combines TRBV18 with TRBJ2-7; 12 bases align to TRBD2. J lost 5 bases, V lost 3 bases, and 5 bases had no gene match. The length of the CDR3 is 15 residues. Per the germline V gene, CDR1 is KGHSH and CDR2 is LQKENI. Incomplete CDR3 DNA: TGTGCCAGCTCACCGACTAGCGGGAGTACACACGAG. It translates to CASSPTSGSTHE. From start to end, the CDR3 is CASSPTSGSTHEQYF.

This clone was counted ten times or more. The read terminates 3 residues ahead of where the CDR3 ends, so the germline J gene completes it. The J gene is TRBJ2-3, the V gene TRBV24-1, with D possibly TRBD1 on 5 matching bases. The CDR3 is 14 amino acids. Germline CDR1 reads KGHDR; CDR2 reads SFDVKD. Deletions cut 3 bases from V and 3 bases from J, with 9 bases between. The covered CDR3 bases are TGTGCCACCAGTGATCCTAGACAGACAGATACG. Translated: CATSDPRQTDT. The entire CDR3 reads CATSDPRQTDTQYF.

This clone was picked up many times. The read ends 3 residues before the CDR3 terminus; that terminus is restored from the germline J gene. The rearrangement links TRBV7-9 to TRBJ1-1; weak D call: TRBD1 (6 bases). Germline CDR1 is SEHNR and CDR2 is FQNEAQ (reference sequence). The CDR3 sequence is 15 residues long. The V end lost 6 bases, the J end lost 0 bases, and 14 bases lay between the germline ends. CDR3 DNA, as far as it was read: TGTGCCAGCAGTTGGACAGTGTTATTGAACACTGAA. The encoded protein is CASSWTVLLNTE. The whole CDR3 region reads CASSWTVLLNTEAFF. The variable domain in full, completed from reference TRBV7-9 and TRBJ1-1, reads DTGVSQNPRHKITKRGQNVTFRCDPISEHNRLYWYRQTLGQGPEFLTYFQNEAQLEKSRLLSDRFSAERPKGSFSTLEIQRTEQGDSAMYLCASSWTVLLNTEAFFGQGTRLTVV.

This clone was counted at least ten times. The read is 3 residues too short to cover the CDR3 end, so that end is filled in from the germline J gene. The chain uses TRBV6-1 and TRBJ1-5; tentatively, D is TRBD1 (5 bases). This CDR3 contains 16 residues. V was cut by 7 bases and J by 1 base, with 17 bases left in between. CDR1 is MNHNS and CDR2 is SASEGT in the germline V gene. CDR3 DNA, as far as it was read: TGTGCCAGCACTGAGGGGCCTCATGGAAGCAATCAGCCC. This translates into CASTEGPHGSNQP. The entire CDR3 is CASTEGPHGSNQPQHF.

This clone came up many times. The read is 3 residues too short to cover the CDR3 end, so that end is filled in from the germline J gene. This rearrangement joins TRBV5-1 to TRBJ1-1; D is unclear. CDR3 length equals 14 residues. Germline V gene data show CDR1 as SGHRS and CDR2 as YFSETQ. V lost 0 bases and J 1 base, leaving 7 bases between the germline ends. CDR3 DNA, as far as it was read: TGCGCCAGCAGCTTGGTCATAGCGAACACTGAA. Translated: CASSLVIANTE. The CDR3 reads in full as CASSLVIANTEAFF.

This clone was seen repeatedly, ten times or more. The read finishes 3 residues shy of the CDR3 end, and the germline J gene is used to complete it. The genes are TRBV7-8 and TRBJ1-6; the match to TRBD1 covers 8 bases. There are 15 residues in the CDR3. V lost 5 bases, J lost 4 bases, and 4 bases stayed unmatched. CDR1 is SGHVS and CDR2 is FQNEAQ in the germline V gene. The covered CDR3 bases are TGTGCCAGCAGCAGGCAGGGGGCGTATAATTCACCC. Protein product: CASSRQGAYNSP. The CDR3 in its entirety is CASSRQGAYNSPLHF.